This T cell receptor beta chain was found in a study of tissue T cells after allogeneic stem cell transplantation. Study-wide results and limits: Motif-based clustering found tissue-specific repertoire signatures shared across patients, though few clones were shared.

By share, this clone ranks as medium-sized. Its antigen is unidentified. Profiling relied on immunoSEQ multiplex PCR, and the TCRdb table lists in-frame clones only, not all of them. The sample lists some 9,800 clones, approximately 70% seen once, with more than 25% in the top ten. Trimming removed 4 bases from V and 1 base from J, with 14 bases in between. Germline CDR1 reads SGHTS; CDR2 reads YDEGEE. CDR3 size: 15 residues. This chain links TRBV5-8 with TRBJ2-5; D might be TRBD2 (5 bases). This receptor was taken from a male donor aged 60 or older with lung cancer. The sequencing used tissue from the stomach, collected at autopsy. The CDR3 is CASSERGLSQETQYF. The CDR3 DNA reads TGTGCCAGCAGCGAAAGAGGACTGTCCCAAGAGACCCAGTACTTC.